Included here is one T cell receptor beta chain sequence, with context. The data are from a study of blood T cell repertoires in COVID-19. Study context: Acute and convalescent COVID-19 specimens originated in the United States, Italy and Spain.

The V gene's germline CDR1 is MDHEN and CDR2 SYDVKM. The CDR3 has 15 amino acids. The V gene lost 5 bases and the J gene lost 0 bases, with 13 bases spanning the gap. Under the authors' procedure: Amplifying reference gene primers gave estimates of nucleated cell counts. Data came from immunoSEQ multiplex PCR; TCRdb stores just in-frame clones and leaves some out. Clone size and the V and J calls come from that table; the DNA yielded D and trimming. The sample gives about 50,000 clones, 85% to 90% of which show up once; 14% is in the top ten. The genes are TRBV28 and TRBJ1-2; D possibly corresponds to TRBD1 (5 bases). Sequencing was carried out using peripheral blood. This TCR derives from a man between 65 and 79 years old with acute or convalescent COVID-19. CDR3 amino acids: CASSPPREANYGYTF. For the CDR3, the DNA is TGTGCCAGCAGTCCTCCCAGGGAGGCTAACTATGGCTACACCTTC.